The 2 T cell receptor beta chains below were found in one sample sequenced in a study of shared clonotypes between healthy human individuals (TCRdb year 2020). CD8 naive samples were CD45RO-negative cells positively selected for CCR7, giving a CD45RA+CCR7+ population that excluded TemRA cells. Libraries were constructed by the immunoSEQ multiplex PCR assay. This immuneACCESS table, as held by TCRdb, lists in-frame sequences with V and J called but not all clones. Of the missing ones, under half trace to an unresolved V gene in checked studies; the others have no known cause. The sample has about 2.1 million clones on record, 85% to 95% of them singletons. The ten largest clones take up about 1.7% of the sample. Sequencing used naive CD8+ T cells from PBMCs. This specimen's cell subset or site label, interpreted: CD45RA+CCR7+. The receptors come from a man younger than 30 in good health. Some clones in this sample may be carry-over from other donors' samples.

The chain employs TRBV6-1 and TRBJ2-3, with 11 bases that match TRBD2. Germline V gene lookup returns CDR1 MNHNS and CDR2 SASEGT. This CDR3 contains 17 residues. The junction had 4 bases not matched to a gene; V was cut back by 2 bases and J by 0 bases. CDR3 in DNA: TGTGCCAGCAGTGAATGGGGACTAGCGGTTAGCACAGATACGCAGTATTTT. Translation: CASSEWGLAVSTDTQYF.

The V and J genes are TRBV10-3 and TRBJ2-7, with 7 bases fitting TRBD2. Trimming at V came to 5 bases and at J to 0 bases, leaving 10 bases not matched to a gene. CDR3 length: 16 amino acids. Looked up from germline, CDR1 is ENHRY and CDR2 is SYGVKD. The CDR3: CAISPAKREASYEQYF. The CDR3 DNA sequence: TGTGCCATCAGTCCTGCTAAACGGGAGGCCTCCTACGAGCAGTACTTC.